The rows below give T cell receptor beta chains drawn from one sample of a study of cytomegalovirus exposure and HLA in healthy donors. Data came from immunoSEQ multiplex PCR; TCRdb stores just in-frame clones and leaves some out. The table has roughly 160,000 clones, approximately 80% seen once. What was sequenced was PBMCs. These receptors all stem from a woman in her fifties or sixties in good health and CMV-seronegative. Each CDR3 is given with its conserved first and last residue. Fields, in order: J gene, D gene, V gene, clone size, CDR3 protein, CDR3 DNA. D genes are given only for firm matches. Clone size is stated in some rows and not others, as once, few, many or a class when expanded.

TRBJ2-7	TRBD1	TRBV19	once	CASSIRDRGQEQYF	TGTGCCAGTAGTATCCGGGACAGGGGGCAGGAGCAGTACTTC
TRBJ2-4	TRBD1	TRBV4-1	NA	CASSQDNTGGTLLQYF	TGCGCCAGCAGCCAAGATAACACAGGGGGTACCCTTCTTCAGTACTTC
TRBJ1-6	NA	TRBV5-6	NA	CASSYRRYNSPLHF	TGTGCCAGCAGCTACAGGAGATATAATTCACCCCTCCACTTT
TRBJ1-6	NA	TRBV10-3	NA	CAISIGARINSPLHF	TGTGCCATCAGTATTGGGGCCAGGATTAATTCACCCCTCCACTTT
TRBJ2-7	NA	TRBV28	NA	CASSPRTTYEQYF	TGTGCCAGCAGCCCCAGGACAACTTACGAGCAGTACTTC
TRBJ1-1	TRBD1	TRBV29-1	few	CSNWGQLNTEAFF	TGCAGCAACTGGGGACAGCTGAACACTGAAGCTTTCTTT
TRBJ2-1	TRBD2	TRBV27	NA	CASRGLAGGGEQFF	TGTGCCAGCAGAGGACTAGCGGGAGGGGGTGAGCAGTTCTTC
TRBJ1-5	NA	TRBV6-6	NA	CASRFQGPYQPQHF	TGTGCCAGCAGATTCCAGGGTCCTTATCAGCCCCAGCATTTT
TRBJ1-5	TRBD1	TRBV28	NA	CASSFTQGANNQPQHF	TGTGCCAGCAGTTTCACCCAGGGGGCCAACAATCAGCCCCAGCATTTT
TRBJ1-2	TRBD1	TRBV28	NA	CASSPDRGGANYGYTF	TGTGCCAGCAGTCCGGACAGGGGGGGGGCTAACTATGGCTACACCTTC
TRBJ2-2	NA	TRBV7-2	NA	CASSSGGGTNTGELFF	TGTGCCAGCAGTTCAGGCGGGGGCACGAACACCGGGGAGCTGTTTTTT
TRBJ1-6	NA	TRBV28	once	CASSLSGSPNNSPLHF	TGTGCCAGCAGTTTGTCGGGGAGTCCAAATAATTCACCCCTCCACTTT
TRBJ1-1	NA	TRBV5-1	NA	CASSYDGGQTAFF	TGCGCCAGCAGCTACGATGGGGGCCAGACAGCTTTCTTT
TRBJ1-2	NA	TRBV28	NA	CASRSFTQVPSTGGYTF	TGTGCCAGCAGGTCCTTCACACAGGTGCCTAGTACCGGGGGCTACACCTTC
TRBJ1-5	NA	TRBV11-2	NA	CASSLTGGNQPQHF	TGTGCCAGCAGCTTAACAGGAGGGAATCAGCCCCAGCATTTT
TRBJ2-1	NA	TRBV19	NA	CRSSSTGNEQFF	TGCCGGTCGTCTAGCACTGGCAATGAGCAGTTCTTC
TRBJ2-7	TRBD2	TRBV7-9	NA	CASSLIAGGLNEQYF	TGTGCCAGCAGCCTTATAGCGGGAGGGCTTAACGAGCAGTACTTC
TRBJ2-3	TRBD2	TRBV5-4	NA	CASSLIAGGGTQYF	TGTGCCAGCAGCTTGATTGCGGGAGGGGGTACGCAGTATTTT
TRBJ2-1	NA	TRBV10-3	NA	CAIKGAWDEQFF	TGTGCCATCAAAGGGGCGTGGGATGAGCAGTTCTTC
TRBJ1-1	NA	TRBV13	NA	CASSPDRYEAFF	TGTGCCAGCAGCCCGGACAGATATGAAGCTTTCTTT
TRBJ2-5	NA	TRBV4-1	NA	CASSQIREQETQYF	TGCGCCAGCAGCCAAATCCGGGAGCAAGAGACCCAGTACTTC
TRBJ1-6	TRBD1	TRBV30	NA	CAWTGTGNSPLHF	TGTGCCTGGACAGGGACAGGGAATTCACCCCTCCACTTT
TRBJ1-6	NA	TRBV19	once	CASSTLGESSPLHF	TGTGCCAGTAGTACCCTAGGAGAGAGTTCACCCCTCCACTTT
TRBJ2-7	TRBD2	TRBV11-2	NA	CASRGIVGLSYEQYF	TGTGCCAGCAGAGGAATTGTGGGACTATCCTACGAGCAGTACTTC
TRBJ2-1	TRBD1	TRBV6-1	NA	CASSENRGSYNEQFF	TGTGCCAGCAGTGAGAACAGGGGTTCCTACAATGAGCAGTTCTTC
TRBJ2-7	TRBD1	TRBV6-5	NA	CASSPLKTGGHEQYF	TGTGCCAGCAGCCCACTTAAGACAGGGGGCCACGAGCAGTACTTC